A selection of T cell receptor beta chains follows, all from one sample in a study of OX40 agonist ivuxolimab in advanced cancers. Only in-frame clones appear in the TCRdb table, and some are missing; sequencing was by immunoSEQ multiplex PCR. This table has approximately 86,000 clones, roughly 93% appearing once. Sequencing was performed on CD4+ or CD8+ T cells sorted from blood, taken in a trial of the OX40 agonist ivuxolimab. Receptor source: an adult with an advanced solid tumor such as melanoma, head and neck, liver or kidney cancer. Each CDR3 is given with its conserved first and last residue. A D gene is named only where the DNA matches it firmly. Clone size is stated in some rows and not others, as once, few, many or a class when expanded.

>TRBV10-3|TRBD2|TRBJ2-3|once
TGTGCCATCAAAAGAGCGGGAGTGACAGATACGCAGTATTTT
CAIKRAGVTDTQYF
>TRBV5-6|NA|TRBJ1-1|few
TGTGCCAGCAGCTTGGTGCACAGGCGGGACACTGAAGCTTTCTTT
CASSLVHRRDTEAFF
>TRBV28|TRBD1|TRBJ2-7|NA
TGTGCCAGCAGTGGGTCCGGGCAGGGGGCGCGGTACGAGCAGTACTTC
CASSGSGQGARYEQYF
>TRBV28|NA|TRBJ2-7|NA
TGTGCCAGCAGTCACCCCCCAGACAGGAATACCTACGAGCAGTACTTC
CASSHPPDRNTYEQYF
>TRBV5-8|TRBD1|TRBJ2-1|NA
TGTGCCAGCAGCAAACGTGGACAGGGAGACAATGAGCAGTTCTTC
CASSKRGQGDNEQFF
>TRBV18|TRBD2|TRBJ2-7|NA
TGTGCCAGCTCTAACCTAGCGGACTACGAGCAGTACTTC
CASSNLADYEQYF
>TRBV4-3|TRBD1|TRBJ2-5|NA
TGCGCCAGCAGCCTGACAGGGGGCTGGGGGACCCAGTACTTC
CASSLTGGWGTQYF
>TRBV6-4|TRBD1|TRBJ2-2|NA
TGTGCCAGCCCCCAGGACAGGGTGTACACCGGGGAGCTGTTTTTT
CASPQDRVYTGELFF
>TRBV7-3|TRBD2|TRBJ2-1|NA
TGTGCCAGCAGCTTACTTCCACTAGCGAGCAACAATGAGCAGTTCTTC
CASSLLPLASNNEQFF
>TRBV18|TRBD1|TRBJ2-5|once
TGTGCCAGCTCACCAAGGGCAGGGGGTCGGTCATCGGGTTCGTCGGGGACCCAACAAGAGACCCAGTACTTC
CASSPRAGGRSSGSSGTQQETQYF
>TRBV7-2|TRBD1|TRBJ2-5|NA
TGTGCCAGCAGCTTAGTCTTGTTAGGGGGCAAAGAGACCCAGTACTTC
CASSLVLLGGKETQYF
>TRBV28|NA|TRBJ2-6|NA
TGTGCCAGCAGTTTCACGAACTCTGGGGCCAACGTCCTGACTTTC
CASSFTNSGANVLTF
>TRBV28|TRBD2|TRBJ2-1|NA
TGTGCCAGCAGTCCAGCAGGGACTAGCGGGCGGGGTAATGAGCAGTTCTTC
CASSPAGTSGRGNEQFF
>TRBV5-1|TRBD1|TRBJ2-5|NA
TGCGCCAGCAGCCAAGACAGGGGGCAGGCCCAGTACTTC
CASSQDRGQAQYF
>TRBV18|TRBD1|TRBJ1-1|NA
TGTGCCAGCCACCCTACAGGGGGTACTGAAGCTTTCTTT
CASHPTGGTEAFF
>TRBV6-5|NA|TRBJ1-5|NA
TGTGCCAGCAAAACGGGAGCCCGCAATCAGCCCCAGCATTTT
CASKTGARNQPQHF
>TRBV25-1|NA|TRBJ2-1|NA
TGTGCCAGCAGTGAATCGCTAGCAACGTACAATGAGCAGTTCTTC
CASSESLATYNEQFF
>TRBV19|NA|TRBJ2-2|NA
TGTGCCAGTAGTAGGGGCGCCGGGGAGCTGTTTTTT
CASSRGAGELFF
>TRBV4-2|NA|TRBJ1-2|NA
TGTGCCAGCAGCCAAGAACGCTATGGCTACACCTTC
CASSQERYGYTF
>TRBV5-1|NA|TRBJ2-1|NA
TGCGCCAGCAGCCCCCCTGGGGCGTCCTACAATGAGCAGTTCTTC
CASSPPGASYNEQFF
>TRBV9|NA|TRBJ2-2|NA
TGTGCCAGCAGCGCGGGACCAAACACCGGGGAGCTGTTTTTT
CASSAGPNTGELFF
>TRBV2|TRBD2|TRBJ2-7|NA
TGTGCCAGCAGTGTCGGGACTAGCGGTTCCTACGAGCAGTACTTC
CASSVGTSGSYEQYF
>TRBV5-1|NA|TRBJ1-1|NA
TGCGCCAGCAGCCGGTCAGAAAACACTGAAGCTTTCTTT
CASSRSENTEAFF
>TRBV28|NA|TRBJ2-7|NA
TGTGCCAGCAGACCGGGCCGAACCTACGAGCAGTACTTC
CASRPGRTYEQYF
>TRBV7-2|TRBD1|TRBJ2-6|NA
TGTGCCAGCAGCTTAAGGGGACAGTATAGCTCTGGGGCCAACGTCCTGACTTTC
CASSLRGQYSSGANVLTF
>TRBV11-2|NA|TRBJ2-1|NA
TGTGCCAGCAGCTTAGGGGGTGAGCAGTTCTTC
CASSLGGEQFF
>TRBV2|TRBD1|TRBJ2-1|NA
TGTGCCAGCAGCCGGGACAGGGGATCAAATGAGCAGTTCTTC
CASSRDRGSNEQFF
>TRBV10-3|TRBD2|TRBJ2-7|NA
TGTGCCATCAGTGAGAGACTAGCGGGAGAAGGCGAGCAGTACTTC
CAISERLAGEGEQYF
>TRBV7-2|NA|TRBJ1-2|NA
TGTGCCAGCAGCTTTCAACCCCCCCCGGGGGGAAACTATGGCTACACCTTC
CASSFQPPPGGNYGYTF